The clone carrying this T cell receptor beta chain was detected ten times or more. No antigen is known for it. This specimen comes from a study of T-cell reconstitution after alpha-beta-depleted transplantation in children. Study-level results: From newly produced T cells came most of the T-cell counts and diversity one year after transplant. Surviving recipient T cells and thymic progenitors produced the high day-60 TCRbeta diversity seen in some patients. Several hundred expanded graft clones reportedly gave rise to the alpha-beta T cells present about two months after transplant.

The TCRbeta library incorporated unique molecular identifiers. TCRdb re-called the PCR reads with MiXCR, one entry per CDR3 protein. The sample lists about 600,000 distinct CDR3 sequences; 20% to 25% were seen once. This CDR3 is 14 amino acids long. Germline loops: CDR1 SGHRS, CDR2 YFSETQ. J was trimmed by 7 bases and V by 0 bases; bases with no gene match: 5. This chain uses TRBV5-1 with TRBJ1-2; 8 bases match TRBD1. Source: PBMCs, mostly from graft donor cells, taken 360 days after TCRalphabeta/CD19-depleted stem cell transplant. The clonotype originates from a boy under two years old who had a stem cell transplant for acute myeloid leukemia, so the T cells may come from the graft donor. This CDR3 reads CASSLGQGSSGYTF. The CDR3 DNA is TGCGCCAGCAGCTTGGGACAGGGGTCGAGTGGCTACACCTTC.